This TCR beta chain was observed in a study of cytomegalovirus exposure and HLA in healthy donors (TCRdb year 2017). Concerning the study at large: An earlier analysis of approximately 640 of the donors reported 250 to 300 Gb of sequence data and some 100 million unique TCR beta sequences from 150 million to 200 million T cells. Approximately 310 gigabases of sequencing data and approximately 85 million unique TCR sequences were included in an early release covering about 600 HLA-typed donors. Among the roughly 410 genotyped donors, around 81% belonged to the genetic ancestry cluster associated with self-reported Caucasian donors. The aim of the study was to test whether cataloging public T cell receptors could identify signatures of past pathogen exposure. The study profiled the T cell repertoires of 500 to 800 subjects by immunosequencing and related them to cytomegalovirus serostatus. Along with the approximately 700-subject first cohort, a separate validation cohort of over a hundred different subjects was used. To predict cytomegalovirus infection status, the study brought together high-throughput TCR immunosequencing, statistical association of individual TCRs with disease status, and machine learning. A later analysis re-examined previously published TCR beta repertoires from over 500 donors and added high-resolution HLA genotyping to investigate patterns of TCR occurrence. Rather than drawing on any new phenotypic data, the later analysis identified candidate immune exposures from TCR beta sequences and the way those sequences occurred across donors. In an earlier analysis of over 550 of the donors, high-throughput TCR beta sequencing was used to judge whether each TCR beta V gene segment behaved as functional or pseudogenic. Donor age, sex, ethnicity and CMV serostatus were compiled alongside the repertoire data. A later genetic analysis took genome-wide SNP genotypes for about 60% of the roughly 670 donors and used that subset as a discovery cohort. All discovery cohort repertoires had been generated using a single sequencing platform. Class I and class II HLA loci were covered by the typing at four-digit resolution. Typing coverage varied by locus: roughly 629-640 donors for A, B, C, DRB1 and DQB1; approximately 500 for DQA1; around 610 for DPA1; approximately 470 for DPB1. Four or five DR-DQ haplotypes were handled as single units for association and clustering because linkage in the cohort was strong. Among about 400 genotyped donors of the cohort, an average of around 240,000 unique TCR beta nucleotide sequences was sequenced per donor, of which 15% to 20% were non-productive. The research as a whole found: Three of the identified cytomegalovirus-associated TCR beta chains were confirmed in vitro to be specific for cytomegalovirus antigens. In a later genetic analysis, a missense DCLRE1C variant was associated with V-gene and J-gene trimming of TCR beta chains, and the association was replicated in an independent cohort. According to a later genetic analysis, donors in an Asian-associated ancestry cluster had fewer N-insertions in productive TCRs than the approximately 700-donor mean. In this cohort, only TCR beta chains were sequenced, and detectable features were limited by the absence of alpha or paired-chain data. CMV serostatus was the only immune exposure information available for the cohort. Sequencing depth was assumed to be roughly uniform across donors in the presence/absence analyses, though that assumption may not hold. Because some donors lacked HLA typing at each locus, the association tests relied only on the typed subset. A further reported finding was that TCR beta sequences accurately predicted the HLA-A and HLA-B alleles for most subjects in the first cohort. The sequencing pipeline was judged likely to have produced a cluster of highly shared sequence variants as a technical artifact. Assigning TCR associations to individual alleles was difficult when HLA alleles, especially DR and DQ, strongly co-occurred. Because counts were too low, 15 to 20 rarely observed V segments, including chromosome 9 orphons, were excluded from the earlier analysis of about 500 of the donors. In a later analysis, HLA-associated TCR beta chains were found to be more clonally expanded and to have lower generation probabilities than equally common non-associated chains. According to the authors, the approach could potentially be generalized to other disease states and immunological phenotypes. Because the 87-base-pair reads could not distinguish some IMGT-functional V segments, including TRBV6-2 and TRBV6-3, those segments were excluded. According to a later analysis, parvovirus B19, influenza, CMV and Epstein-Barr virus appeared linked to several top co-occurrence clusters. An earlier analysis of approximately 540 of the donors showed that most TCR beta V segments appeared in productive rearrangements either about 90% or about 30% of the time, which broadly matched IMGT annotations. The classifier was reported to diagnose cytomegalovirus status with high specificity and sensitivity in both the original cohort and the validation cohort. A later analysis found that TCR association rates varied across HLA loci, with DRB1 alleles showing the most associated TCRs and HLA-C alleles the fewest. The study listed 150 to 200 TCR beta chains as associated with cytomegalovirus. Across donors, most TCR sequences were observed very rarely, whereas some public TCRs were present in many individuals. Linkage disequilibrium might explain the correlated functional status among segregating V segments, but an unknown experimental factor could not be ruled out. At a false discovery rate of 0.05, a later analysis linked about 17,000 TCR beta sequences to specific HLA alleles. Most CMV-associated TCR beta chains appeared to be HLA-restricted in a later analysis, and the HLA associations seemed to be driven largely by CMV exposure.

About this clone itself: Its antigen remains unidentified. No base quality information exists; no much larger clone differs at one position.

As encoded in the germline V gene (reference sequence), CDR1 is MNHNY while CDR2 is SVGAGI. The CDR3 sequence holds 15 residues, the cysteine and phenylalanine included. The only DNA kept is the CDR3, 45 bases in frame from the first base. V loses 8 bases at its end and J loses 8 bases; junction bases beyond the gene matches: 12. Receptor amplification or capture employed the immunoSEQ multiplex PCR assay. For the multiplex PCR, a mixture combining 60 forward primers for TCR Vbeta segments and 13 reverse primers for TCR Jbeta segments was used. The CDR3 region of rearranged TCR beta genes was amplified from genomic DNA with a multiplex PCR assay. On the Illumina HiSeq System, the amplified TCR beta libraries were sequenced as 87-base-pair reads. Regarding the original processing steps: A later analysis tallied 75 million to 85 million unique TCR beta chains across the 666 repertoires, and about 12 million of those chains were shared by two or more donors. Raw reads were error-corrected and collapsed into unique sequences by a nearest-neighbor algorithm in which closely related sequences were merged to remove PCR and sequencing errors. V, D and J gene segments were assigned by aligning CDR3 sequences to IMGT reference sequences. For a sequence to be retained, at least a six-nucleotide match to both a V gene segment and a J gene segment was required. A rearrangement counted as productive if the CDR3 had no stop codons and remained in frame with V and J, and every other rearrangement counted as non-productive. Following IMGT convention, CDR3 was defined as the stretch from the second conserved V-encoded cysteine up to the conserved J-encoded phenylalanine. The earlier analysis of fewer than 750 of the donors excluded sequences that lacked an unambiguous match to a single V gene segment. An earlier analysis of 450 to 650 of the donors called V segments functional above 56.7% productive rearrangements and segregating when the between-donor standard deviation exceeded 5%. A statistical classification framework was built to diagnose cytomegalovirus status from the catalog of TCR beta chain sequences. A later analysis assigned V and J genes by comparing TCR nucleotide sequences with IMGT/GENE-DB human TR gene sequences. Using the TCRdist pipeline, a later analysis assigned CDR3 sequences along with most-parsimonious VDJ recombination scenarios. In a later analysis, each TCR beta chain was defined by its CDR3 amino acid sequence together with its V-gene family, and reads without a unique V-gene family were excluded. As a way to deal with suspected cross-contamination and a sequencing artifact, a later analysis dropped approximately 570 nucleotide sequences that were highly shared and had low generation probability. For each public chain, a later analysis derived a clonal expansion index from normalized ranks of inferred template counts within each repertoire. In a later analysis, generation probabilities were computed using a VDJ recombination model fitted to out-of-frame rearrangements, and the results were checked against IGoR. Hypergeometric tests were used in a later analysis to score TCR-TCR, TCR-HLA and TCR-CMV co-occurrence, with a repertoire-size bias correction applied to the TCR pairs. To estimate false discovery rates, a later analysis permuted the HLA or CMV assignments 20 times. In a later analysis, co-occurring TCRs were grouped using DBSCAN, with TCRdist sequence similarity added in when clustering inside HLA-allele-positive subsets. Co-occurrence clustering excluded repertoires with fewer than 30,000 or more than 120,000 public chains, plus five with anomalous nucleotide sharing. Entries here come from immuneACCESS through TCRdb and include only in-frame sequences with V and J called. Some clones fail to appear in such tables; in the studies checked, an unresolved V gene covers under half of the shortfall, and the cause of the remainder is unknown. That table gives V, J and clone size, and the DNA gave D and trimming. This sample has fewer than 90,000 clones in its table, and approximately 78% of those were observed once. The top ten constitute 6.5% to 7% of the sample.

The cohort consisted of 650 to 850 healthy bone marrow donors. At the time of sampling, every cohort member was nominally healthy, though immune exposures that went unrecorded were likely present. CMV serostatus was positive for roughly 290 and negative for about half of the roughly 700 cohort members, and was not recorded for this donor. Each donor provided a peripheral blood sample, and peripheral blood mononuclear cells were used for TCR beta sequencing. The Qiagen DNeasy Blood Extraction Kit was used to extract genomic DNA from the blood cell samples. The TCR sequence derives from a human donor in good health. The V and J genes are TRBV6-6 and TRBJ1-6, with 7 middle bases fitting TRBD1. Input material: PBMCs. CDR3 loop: CASQRSGQGDSPLHF. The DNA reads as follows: TGTGCCAGCCAACGATCTGGGCAGGGGGATTCACCCCTCCACTTT.